This section outlines one T cell receptor beta chain sequence together with its context. The CDR3 has 12 amino acids. V gave up 6 bases and J gave up 2 bases, with 8 bases separating them. Germline V lookup: CDR1 MGHDK, CDR2 SYGVNS. Quantitative barcoded 5'-RACE was used to prepare TCR beta libraries. TCRdb itself ran the 5' RACE reads through MiXCR, one entry per CDR3 protein. This table has about 240,000 distinct CDR3 sequences, 8% to 9.5% appearing once. This record belongs to a study of CD8 T cells in ankylosing spondylitis. The source material was blood, either unsorted or a sorted T cell fraction (not recorded which). The sequence was obtained from a male donor with ankylosing spondylitis or in good health (not recorded which). This sequence joins TRBV25-1 and TRBJ2-7; D unresolved. CDR3 sequence: CASRFDTYEQYF. The CDR3 region has the DNA TGTGCCAGCAGGTTTGATACCTACGAGCAGTACTTC.